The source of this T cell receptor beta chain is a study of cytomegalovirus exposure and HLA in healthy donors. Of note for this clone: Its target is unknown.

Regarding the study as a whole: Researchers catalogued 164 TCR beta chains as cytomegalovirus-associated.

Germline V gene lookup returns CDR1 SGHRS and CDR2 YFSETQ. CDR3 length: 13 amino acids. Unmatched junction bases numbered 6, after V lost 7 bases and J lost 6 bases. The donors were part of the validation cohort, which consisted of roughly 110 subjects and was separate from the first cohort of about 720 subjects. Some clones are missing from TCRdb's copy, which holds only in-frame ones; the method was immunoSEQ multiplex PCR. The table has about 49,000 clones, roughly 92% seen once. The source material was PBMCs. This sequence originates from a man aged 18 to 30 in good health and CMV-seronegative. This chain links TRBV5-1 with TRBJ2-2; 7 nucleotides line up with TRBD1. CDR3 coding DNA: TGCGCCAGCTCACGGCAGGGGGCCGGGGAGCTGTTTTTT. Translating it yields CASSRQGAGELFF.